The 29 T cell receptor beta chains below were found in one sample sequenced in a study of glioma-infiltrating T cells after dendritic cell vaccination. Time point described: after dendritic cell vaccination, including at tumor progression/relapse. Sequencing used immunoSEQ multiplex PCR; TCRdb keeps in-frame clones, though not all of them. The sample consists of 80,000 to 95,000 clones, about 85% of them appearing once. The source material was blood, sampled after dendritic cell vaccination. All receptors come from a human donor with glioblastoma.

The genes are TRBV27 and TRBJ1-1, with 8 positions matching TRBD1. The V and J ends lost 2 bases and 4 bases, in that order; junction bases with no gene match: 15. Germline assignment: CDR1 MNHEY and CDR2 SMNVEV (reference sequence). The CDR3 has 18 residues. The CDR3 loop reads CASSLERTGRRRSTEAFF. The CDR3 region has the DNA TGTGCCAGCAGTTTAGAGCGGACAGGGAGGCGGAGGAGCACTGAAGCTTTCTTT.

The genes are TRBV5-1 and TRBJ2-7; D might be TRBD2 (6 bases). Looked up from germline, CDR1 is SGHRS and CDR2 is YFSETQ. CDR3 length: 13 amino acids. V lost 0 bases and J 5 bases, leaving 9 bases between the germline ends. The CDR3 DNA reads TGCGCCAGCAGCTTGGGGGGGGACCACGAGCAGTACTTC. Its protein product is CASSLGGDHEQYF.

The chain combines TRBV11-2 with TRBJ1-6, with D unclear. With 5 bases removed from V and 0 bases from J, the gap between germline ends came to 11 bases. The CDR3 runs 16 residues. Germline values: CDR1 SGHAT, CDR2 FQNNGV. DNA for the CDR3: TGTGCCAGCAGCCTCACACAGAACTCCTATAATTCACCCCTCCACTTT. This gives the protein CASSLTQNSYNSPLHF.

The genes are TRBV7-8 and TRBJ2-7; the D gene is possibly TRBD1 (5 bases). The CDR3 is made up of 17 amino acids. Germline lookup yields CDR1 SGHVS and CDR2 FQNEAQ. V shed 5 bases and J shed 1 base, with 21 bases lying between them. The CDR3 region is CASSQDARQTASYEQYF. DNA of the CDR3: TGTGCCAGCAGCCAAGACGCCAGACAGACAGCATCCTACGAGCAGTACTTC. Looking up the rest from reference TRBV7-8 and TRBJ2-7 gives the full variable domain: GAGVSQSPRYKVAKRGQDVALRCDPISGHVSLFWYQQALGQGPEFLTYFQNEAQLDKSGLPSDRFFAERPEGSVSTLKIQRTQQEDSAVYLCASSQDARQTASYEQYFGPGTRLTVT.

CDR3 bases: TGTGCCAGCAGTAATCGGGACAGGGGGCGGGTGGAGACCCAGTACTTC. The encoded protein is CASSNRDRGRVETQYF. The chain links TRBV27 to TRBJ2-5; 12 bases are a match to TRBD1. The germline CDR1 and CDR2 sequences are MNHEY and SMNVEV (reference sequence). This CDR3 comprises 16 residues. Trimming at V came to 5 bases and at J to 5 bases, leaving 9 bases not matched to a gene.

The chain links TRBV9 to TRBJ2-5; no clear D gene. V was trimmed by 0 bases and J by 4 bases, leaving 10 bases between them. CDR3 length: 14 amino acids. The germline V gene encodes CDR1 SGDLS and CDR2 YYNGEE. The CDR3 bases are TGTGCCAGCAGCGTAGGAGGTAGTCGAGAGACCCAGTACTTC. Its protein is CASSVGGSRETQYF.

A single count supports this clone. The V gene is TRBV6-1, the J gene TRBJ1-2, with TRBD1 as a possible D gene (6 bases). Germline V gene data show CDR1 as MNHNS and CDR2 as SASEGT. The CDR3 runs to 13 residues. V lost 7 bases, J lost 8 bases, and 17 bases lay in between. The CDR3 sequence: CASTTDRLRGYTF. CDR3 DNA sequence: TGTGCCAGCACCACCGACAGGCTACGAGGCTACACCTTC.

This chain connects TRBV7-9 to TRBJ1-1; 7 bases fit TRBD1. The ends lost 3 bases at V and 7 bases at J; junction bases unmatched: 5. Germline lookup yields CDR1 SEHNR and CDR2 FQNEAQ (reference sequence). CDR3 length: 13 amino acids. The CDR3 loop is CASSLLNRGEAFF. The DNA of the CDR3 is TGTGCCAGCAGCTTGTTAAACAGGGGTGAAGCTTTCTTT.

V and J are TRBV28 and TRBJ1-2; TRBD1 aligns across 7 bases. Germline loops: CDR1 MDHEN, CDR2 SYDVKM. The CDR3 consists of 13 residues. V dropped 4 bases and J dropped 5; count of bases not matched to a gene: 4. DNA for the CDR3: TGTGCCAGCAGTTCAGGGGACAGTTATGGCTACACCTTC. It codes for CASSSGDSYGYTF.

V is TRBV4-3 and J is TRBJ2-7, with 12 bases fitting TRBD1. Germline-derived CDR1 and CDR2 are LGHNA and YSLEER. J gave up 3 bases and V 4 bases, and 4 bases lay outside the gene matches. This CDR3 comprises 15 residues. The CDR3 nucleotides are TGCGCCAGCAGCCCTGGGACAGGGGGCGGCTACGAGCAGTACTTC. This gives the protein CASSPGTGGGYEQYF.

The gene calls are TRBV27 and TRBJ1-2, with 7 bases aligning to TRBD1. V lost 7 bases and J lost 8; bases outside the gene matches: 13. CDR3 length: 14 residues. CDR1 is MNHEY and CDR2 is SMNVEV in the germline V gene (reference sequence). The CDR3 reads CASTRAGQRDGYTF. In nucleotides, the CDR3 is TGTGCCAGCACCCGGGCGGGACAGAGGGACGGCTACACCTTC.

DNA of the CDR3: TGTGCCAGTAGTATAGGGAAGGGGGCATACGCTGAAGCTTTCTTT. The encoded protein is CASSIGKGAYAEAFF. V gene TRBV19 combines with J gene TRBJ1-1; 7 bases agree with TRBD1. With 1 base clipped from V and 6 bases from J, the junction kept 8 bases outside the gene matches. The germline gives CDR1 LNHDA, CDR2 SQIVND (reference sequence). The CDR3 length is 15 residues.

The rearrangement joins TRBV18 to TRBJ1-3, with D unresolved. V lost 2 bases to trimming and J lost 0 bases, with 8 bases between them. Germline loops: CDR1 KGHSH, CDR2 LQKENI. This CDR3 contains 15 residues. CDR3 DNA: TGTGCCAGCTCACCATCGGGGAGCTCTGGAAACACCATATATTTT. This codes for CASSPSGSSGNTIYF. The full variable domain, with the rest looked up from reference TRBV18 and TRBJ1-3, is NAGVMQNPRHLVRRRGQEARLRCSPMKGHSHVYWYRQLPEEGLKFMVYLQKENIIDESGMPKERFSAEFPKEGPSILRIQQVVRGDSAAYFCASSPSGSSGNTIYFGEGSWLTVV.

The J gene is TRBJ2-1, the V gene TRBV7-9; 8 nucleotides match TRBD2. Germline CDR1 reads SEHNR; CDR2 reads FQNEAQ (reference sequence). V trimming: 6 bases; J trimming: 4 bases; junction bases outside the gene matches: 14. The CDR3 runs 17 residues. The CDR3 sequence: CASRTTGTRRGYNEQFF. CDR3 sequence (DNA): TGTGCCAGCAGGACCACCGGGACTAGGCGGGGATACAATGAGCAGTTCTTC.

The chain is built from TRBV7-9 and TRBJ1-1, with a possible D match to TRBD1 (6 bases). V lost 1 base to trimming and J lost 0 bases, with 9 bases between them. CDR3 size: 15 residues. The germline V gene has CDR1 SEHNR and CDR2 FQNEAQ (reference sequence). As DNA, the CDR3 is TGTGCCAGCAGCTTAGGATGGACAGTGAACACTGAAGCTTTCTTT. Its protein is CASSLGWTVNTEAFF.

The chain links TRBV6-5 to TRBJ2-7; tentatively, D is TRBD1 (5 bases). With 4 bases removed from V and 5 bases from J, the gap between germline ends came to 12 bases. The CDR3 sequence is 13 residues long. CDR1 MNHEY and CDR2 SVGAGI come from the germline V gene. The CDR3 DNA reads as TGTGCCAGCAGTTCAGGGTACGTCAACGAGCAGTACTTC. This codes for CASSSGYVNEQYF.

This clone was detected a few times. V usage is TRBV27 and J usage is TRBJ1-4; TRBD1 might be the D (6 bases). V was pared by 3 bases and J by 8 bases, with 13 bases between. Per the germline V gene, CDR1 is MNHEY and CDR2 is SMNVEV (reference sequence). This CDR3 has 14 amino acids. DNA for the CDR3: TGTGCCAGCAGTTTGGTCAGGGGTGAGGAAAAACTGTTTTTT. Translating it yields CASSLVRGEEKLFF.

This clone was counted once. The V call is TRBV21-1, the J call TRBJ2-1; the table's D call, TRBD2, was not checked against the DNA. TRBV21-1 is termed a pseudogene. This CDR3 contains 18 residues. The CDR3 DNA reads as TGTGCCAGCAGCATGACGTTGGGGACTAGCGGGACCTACAATGAGCAGTTCTTC. Protein product: CASSMTLGTSGTYNEQFF.

This sequence joins TRBV30 and TRBJ1-3; TRBD1 matches 7 bases. The CDR3 is 15 amino acids. Per the germline V gene, CDR1 is GTSNPN and CDR2 is SVGIG (reference sequence). Unmatched junction bases numbered 4, after V lost 0 bases and J lost 2 bases. The CDR3 nucleotides are TGTGCCTGGAGTGTACTAAGGGGGCCTGGAAACACCATATATTTT. Its protein is CAWSVLRGPGNTIYF.

This clone was seen a handful of times. This sequence joins TRBV5-1 and TRBJ2-2; 9 bases line up with TRBD2. Trimming cost V 5 bases and J 4 bases; bases outside gene matches: 3. The CDR3 consists of 14 residues. CDR1 and CDR2 from the germline V gene are SGHRS and YFSETQ. CDR3 protein: CASSTAGGTGELFF. The CDR3 DNA is TGCGCCAGCAGTACAGCGGGGGGCACCGGGGAGCTGTTTTTT. Together with reference TRBV5-1 and TRBJ2-2, the CDR3 gives the full variable domain: KAGVTQTPRYLIKTRGQQVTLSCSPISGHRSVSWYQQTPGQGLQFLFEYFSETQRNKGNFPGRFSGRQFSNSRSEMNVSTLELGDSALYLCASSTAGGTGELFFGEGSRLTVL.

The chain joins TRBV5-6 to TRBJ1-2, with no clear D. This CDR3 contains 15 residues. Trimming left V 4 bases short and J 7 bases short, with 20 bases between. Per the germline V gene, CDR1 is SGHDT and CDR2 is YYEEEE. CDR3 residues: CASSPLRSVGSGYTF. Written as DNA, the CDR3 is TGTGCCAGCAGCCCATTGCGTAGTGTCGGTTCTGGCTACACCTTC.

The genes are TRBV23-1 and TRBJ1-1, with D perhaps TRBD1 (5 bases). TRBV23-1 is identified as an open reading frame with a role that is uncertain. This CDR3 has 12 amino acids. V was clipped by 6 bases and J by 4 bases, with 9 bases between them. CDR3 sequence reads: CASSQGFTEAFF. The CDR3 coding sequence is TGCGCCAGCAGCCAGGGTTTCACTGAAGCTTTCTTT.

The rearrangement joins TRBV6-6 to TRBJ1-2, with D possibly matching TRBD1 (6 bases). The V end lost 5 bases, the J end lost 7 bases, and 14 bases lay between the germline ends. Germline assignment: CDR1 MNHNY and CDR2 SVGAGI (reference sequence). CDR3 size: 13 residues. CDR3 bases: TGTGCCAGCAGTACTACAGGGAATGCTGGCTACACCTTC. Its translation: CASSTTGNAGYTF.

This sequence joins TRBV18 and TRBJ2-7, with D possibly TRBD2 on 6 matching bases. V lost 4 bases and J lost 3, with 13 bases in between. CDR1 is KGHSH, CDR2 LQKENI, per germline. The CDR3 sequence is 14 residues long. In DNA form, the CDR3 reads TGTGCCAGCTCACTAGATTGGGAGGACTACGAGCAGTACTTC. It codes for CASSLDWEDYEQYF.

The chain is built from TRBV6-5 and TRBJ2-5, with 7 bases aligning to TRBD2. The J call is in doubt because the DNA end fits TRBJ2-7 better. Germline V gene data show CDR1 as MNHEY and CDR2 as SVGAGI. The CDR3 length is 14 residues. The CDR3, as DNA: TGTGCCAGCAGTTACTCCGTTCGGGGGGACGAGCAGTACTTC. Its translation is CASSYSVRGDEQYF.

The chain has TRBV18 and TRBJ2-5, with 7 positions matching TRBD1. V dropped 2 bases and J dropped 3; count of bases not matched to a gene: 6. Germline V gene data show CDR1 as KGHSH and CDR2 as LQKENI. This CDR3 contains 15 residues. CDR3 in DNA: TGTGCCAGCTCACCAAGACAGGGCGCAGAAGAGACCCAGTACTTC. Amino acid sequence: CASSPRQGAEETQYF. Variable domain in full (rest from reference TRBV18 and TRBJ2-5): NAGVMQNPRHLVRRRGQEARLRCSPMKGHSHVYWYRQLPEEGLKFMVYLQKENIIDESGMPKERFSAEFPKEGPSILRIQQVVRGDSAAYFCASSPRQGAEETQYFGPGTRLLVL.

The chain couples TRBV19 to TRBJ2-7; 8 bases match TRBD1. Trimming removed 6 bases from V and 1 base from J; junction bases left unmatched: 5. This CDR3 has 14 residues. Germline V gene data show CDR1 as LNHDA and CDR2 as SQIVND (reference sequence). The CDR3 DNA reads TGTGCCAGTAGCTCGCAGGGGGCTTCCTACGAGCAGTACTTC. This codes for CASSSQGASYEQYF.

The rearrangement uses TRBV7-6 and TRBJ2-3, with D perhaps TRBD2 (6 bases). CDR3 length: 16 residues. V was cut by 3 bases and J by 2 bases, with 15 bases left in between. Germline V gene sequence: CDR1 SGHVS, CDR2 FNYEAQ. CDR3 DNA sequence: TGTGCCAGCAGCTTGGAGGCGGGACCCCTCACAGATACGCAGTATTTT. Its translation: CASSLEAGPLTDTQYF.

This chain links TRBV4-1 with TRBJ2-2; tentatively, D is TRBD2 (5 bases). The germline CDR1 and CDR2 sequences are MGHRA and YSYEKL. Trimming took off 0 bases at V and 15 bases at J, with 14 bases between the two ends. This CDR3 is 13 amino acids long. Written as DNA, the CDR3 is TGCGCCAGCAGCCAAGAGTTATCGGGGTTGATGTTTTTT. This codes for CASSQELSGLMFF.